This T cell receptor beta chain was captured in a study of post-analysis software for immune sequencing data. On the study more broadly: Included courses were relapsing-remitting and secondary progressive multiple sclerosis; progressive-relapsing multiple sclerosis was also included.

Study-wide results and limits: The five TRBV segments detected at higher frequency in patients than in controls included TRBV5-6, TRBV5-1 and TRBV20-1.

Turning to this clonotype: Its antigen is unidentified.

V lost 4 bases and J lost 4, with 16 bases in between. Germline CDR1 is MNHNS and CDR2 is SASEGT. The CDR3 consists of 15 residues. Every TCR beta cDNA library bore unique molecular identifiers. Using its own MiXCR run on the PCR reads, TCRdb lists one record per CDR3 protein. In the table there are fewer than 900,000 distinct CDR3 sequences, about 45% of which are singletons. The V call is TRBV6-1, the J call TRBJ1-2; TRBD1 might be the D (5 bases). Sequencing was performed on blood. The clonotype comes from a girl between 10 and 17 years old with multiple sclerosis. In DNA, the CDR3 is TGTGCCAGCAGTGGCCCGGGACGGAGAGTCTATGGCTACACCTTC. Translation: CASSGPGRRVYGYTF.